The clone carrying this T cell receptor beta chain was recorded many times. No antigen is known for it. The TCR beta libraries were generated through quantitative 5'-RACE incorporating molecular barcodes. TCRdb recomputed calls from the 5' RACE reads with MiXCR, one row per CDR3 protein. The sample lists about 220,000 distinct CDR3 sequences; 6% to 8% were seen once. The data stem from a study of CD8 T cells in ankylosing spondylitis. Study-level results: Among TCR beta sequences, a motif of eight highly homologous variants appeared characteristic of ankylosing spondylitis blood. The authors reported significant enrichment of disease-linked clones in matched ankylosing spondylitis synovial fluid.

The specimen sequenced was blood, either unsorted or a sorted T cell fraction (not recorded which). This clonotype was obtained from a male donor with ankylosing spondylitis.

Here the CDR3 DNA reads TGTGCCAGCAGTAGGAGCGGGGACACCGGGGAGCTGTTTTTT. Residues: CASSRSGDTGELFF. The chain is built from TRBV27 and TRBJ2-2, with TRBD2 matching 7 bases. Trimming at V came to 5 bases and at J to 3 bases, leaving 3 bases not matched to a gene. This CDR3 has 14 amino acids. Per the germline V gene, CDR1 is MNHEY and CDR2 is SMNVEV (reference sequence).